The clone carrying this T cell receptor beta chain was counted only a few times. Germline V gene sequence: CDR1 GTSNPN, CDR2 SVGIG (reference sequence). V dropped 2 bases and J dropped 0; count of bases not matched to a gene: 6. The CDR3 contains 17 residues. This record belongs to a study of early T cells in non-severe SARS-CoV-2 infection. Each CDR3 protein is one row after TCRdb ran MiXCR on the 5' RACE reads. Among around 59,000 distinct CDR3 sequences, 9.5% to 15% were seen once, and the ten largest hold about 4%. The clonotype comes from an adult who was a healthcare worker with PCR-confirmed SARS-CoV-2 infection or an uninfected control (not recorded which). The sample was whole blood. This rearrangement joins TRBV30 to TRBJ1-6; 8 bases align to TRBD1. The CDR3 sequence is CAWSPRQGSSYNSPLHF. In nucleotides, the CDR3 is TGTGCCTGGAGTCCTCGACAGGGGAGCTCCTATAATTCACCCCTCCACTTT.